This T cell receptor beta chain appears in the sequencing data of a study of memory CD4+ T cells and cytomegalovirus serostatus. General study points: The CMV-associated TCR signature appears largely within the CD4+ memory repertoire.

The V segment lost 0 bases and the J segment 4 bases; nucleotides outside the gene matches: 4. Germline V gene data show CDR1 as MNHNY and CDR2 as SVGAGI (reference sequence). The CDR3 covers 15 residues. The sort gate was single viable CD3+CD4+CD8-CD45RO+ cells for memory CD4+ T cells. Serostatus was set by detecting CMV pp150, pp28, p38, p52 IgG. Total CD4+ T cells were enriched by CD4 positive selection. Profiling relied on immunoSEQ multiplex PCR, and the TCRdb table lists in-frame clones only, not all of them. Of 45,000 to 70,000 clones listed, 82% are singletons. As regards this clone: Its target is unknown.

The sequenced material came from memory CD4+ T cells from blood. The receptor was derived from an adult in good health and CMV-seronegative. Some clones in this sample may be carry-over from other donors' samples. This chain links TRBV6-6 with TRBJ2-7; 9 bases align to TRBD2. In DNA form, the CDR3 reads TGTGCCAGCAGTTACTCGGCGGGAGGGCCGTACGAGCAGTACTTC. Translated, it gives CASSYSAGGPYEQYF.